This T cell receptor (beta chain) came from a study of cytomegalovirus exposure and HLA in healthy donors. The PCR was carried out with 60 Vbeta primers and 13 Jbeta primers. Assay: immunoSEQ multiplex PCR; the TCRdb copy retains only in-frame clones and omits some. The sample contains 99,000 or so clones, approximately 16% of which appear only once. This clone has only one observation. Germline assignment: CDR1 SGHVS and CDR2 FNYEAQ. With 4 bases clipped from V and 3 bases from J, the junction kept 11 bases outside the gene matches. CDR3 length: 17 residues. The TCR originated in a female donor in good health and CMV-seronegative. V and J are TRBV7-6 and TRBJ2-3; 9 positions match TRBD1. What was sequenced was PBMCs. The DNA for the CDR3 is TGTGCCAGCAGCTCACAGAACACAGGGGGCCCTACAGATACGCAGTATTTT. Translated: CASSSQNTGGPTDTQYF. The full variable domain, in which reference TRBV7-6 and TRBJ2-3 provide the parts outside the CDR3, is GAGVSQSPRYKVTKRGQDVALRCDPISGHVSLYWYRQALGQGPEFLTYFNYEAQQDKSGLPNDRFSAERPEGSISTLTIQRTEQRDSAMYRCASSSQNTGGPTDTQYFGPGTRLTVL.